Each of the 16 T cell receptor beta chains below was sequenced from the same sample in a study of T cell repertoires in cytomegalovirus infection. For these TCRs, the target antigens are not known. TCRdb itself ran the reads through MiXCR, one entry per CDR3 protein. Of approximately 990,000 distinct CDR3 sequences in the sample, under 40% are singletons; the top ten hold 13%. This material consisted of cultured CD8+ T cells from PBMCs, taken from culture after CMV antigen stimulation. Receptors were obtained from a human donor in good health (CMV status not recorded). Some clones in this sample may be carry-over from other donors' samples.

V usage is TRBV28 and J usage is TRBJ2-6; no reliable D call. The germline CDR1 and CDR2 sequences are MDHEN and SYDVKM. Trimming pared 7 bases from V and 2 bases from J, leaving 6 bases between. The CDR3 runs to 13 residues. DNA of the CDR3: TGTGCCAGCATTACGCCTGGGGCCAACGTCCTGACTTTC. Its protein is CASITPGANVLTF.

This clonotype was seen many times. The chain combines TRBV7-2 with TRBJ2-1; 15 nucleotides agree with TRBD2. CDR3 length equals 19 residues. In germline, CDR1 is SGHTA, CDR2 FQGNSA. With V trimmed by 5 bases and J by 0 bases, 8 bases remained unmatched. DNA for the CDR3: TGTGCCAGCAGCCCCGGACTAGCGGGGGGGCTTACCTCCTACAATGAGCAGTTCTTC. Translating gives CASSPGLAGGLTSYNEQFF.

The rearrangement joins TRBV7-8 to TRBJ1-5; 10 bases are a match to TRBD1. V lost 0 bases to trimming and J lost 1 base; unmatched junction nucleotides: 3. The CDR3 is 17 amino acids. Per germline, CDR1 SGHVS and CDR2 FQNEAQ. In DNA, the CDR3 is TGTGCCAGCAGCTTAGCGCCGGGACAGGGGAGCAATCAGCCCCAGCATTTT. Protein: CASSLAPGQGSNQPQHF. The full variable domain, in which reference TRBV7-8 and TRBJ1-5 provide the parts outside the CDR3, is GAGVSQSPRYKVAKRGQDVALRCDPISGHVSLFWYQQALGQGPEFLTYFQNEAQLDKSGLPSDRFFAERPEGSVSTLKIQRTQQEDSAVYLCASSLAPGQGSNQPQHFGDGTRLSIL.

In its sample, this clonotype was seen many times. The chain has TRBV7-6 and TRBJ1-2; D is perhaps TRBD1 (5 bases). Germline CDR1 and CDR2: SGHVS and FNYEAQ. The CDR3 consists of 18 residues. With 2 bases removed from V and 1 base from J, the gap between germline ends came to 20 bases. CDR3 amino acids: CASSLSKRRQGDNYGYTF. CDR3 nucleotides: TGTGCCAGCAGCTTATCTAAACGGCGACAAGGGGATAACTATGGCTACACCTTC.

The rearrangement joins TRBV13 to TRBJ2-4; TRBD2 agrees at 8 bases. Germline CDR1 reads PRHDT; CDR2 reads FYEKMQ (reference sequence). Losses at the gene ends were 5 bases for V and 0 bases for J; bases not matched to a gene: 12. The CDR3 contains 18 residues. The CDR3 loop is CASSPRDGGGLAKNIQYF. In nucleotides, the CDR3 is TGTGCCAGCAGCCCGCGGGACGGGGGGGGGCTAGCCAAAAACATTCAGTACTTC.

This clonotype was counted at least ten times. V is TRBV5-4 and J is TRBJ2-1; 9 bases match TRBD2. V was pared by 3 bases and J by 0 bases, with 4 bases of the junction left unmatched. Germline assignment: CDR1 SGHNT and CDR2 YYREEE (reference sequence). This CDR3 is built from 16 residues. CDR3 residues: CASSSMTSGSYNEQFF. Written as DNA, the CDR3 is TGTGCCAGCAGCTCCATGACTAGCGGCTCCTACAATGAGCAGTTCTTC.

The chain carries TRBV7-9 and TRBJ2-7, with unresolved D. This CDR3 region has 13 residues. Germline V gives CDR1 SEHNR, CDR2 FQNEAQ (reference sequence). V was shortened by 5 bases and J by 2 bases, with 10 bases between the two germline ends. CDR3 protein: CASSQGVPYEQYF. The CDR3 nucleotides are TGTGCCAGCAGCCAAGGAGTTCCCTACGAGCAGTACTTC.

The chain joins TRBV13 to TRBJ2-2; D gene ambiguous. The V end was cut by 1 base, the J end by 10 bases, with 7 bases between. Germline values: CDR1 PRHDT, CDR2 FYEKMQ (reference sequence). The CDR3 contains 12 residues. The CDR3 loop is CASSLVPAELFF. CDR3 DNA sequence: TGTGCCAGCAGCTTAGTGCCTGCGGAGCTGTTTTTT. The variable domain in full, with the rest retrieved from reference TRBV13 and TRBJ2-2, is AAGVIQSPRHLIKEKRETATLKCYPIPRHDTVYWYQQGPGQDPQFLISFYEKMQSDKGSIPDRFSAQQFSDYHSELNMSSLELGDSALYFCASSLVPAELFFGEGSRLTVL.

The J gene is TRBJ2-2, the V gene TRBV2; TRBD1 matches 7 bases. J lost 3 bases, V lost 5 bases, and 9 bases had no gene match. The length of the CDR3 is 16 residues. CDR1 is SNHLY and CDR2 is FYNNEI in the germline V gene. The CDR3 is CASSLRQGLHTGELFF. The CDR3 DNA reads TGTGCCAGCAGTTTAAGACAGGGTCTGCACACCGGGGAGCTGTTTTTT.

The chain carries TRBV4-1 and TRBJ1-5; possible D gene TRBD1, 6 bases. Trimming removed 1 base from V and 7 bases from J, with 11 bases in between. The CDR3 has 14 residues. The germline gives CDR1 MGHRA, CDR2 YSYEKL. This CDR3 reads CASSQGVGAQPQHF. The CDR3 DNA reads TGCGCCAGCAGCCAAGGTGTGGGGGCACAGCCCCAGCATTTT.

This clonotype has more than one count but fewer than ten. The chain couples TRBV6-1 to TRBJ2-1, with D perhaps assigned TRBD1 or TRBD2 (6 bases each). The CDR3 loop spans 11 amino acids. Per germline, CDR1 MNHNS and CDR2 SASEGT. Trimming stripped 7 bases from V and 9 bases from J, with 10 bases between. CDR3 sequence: CASIRGVEQFF. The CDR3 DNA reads TGTGCCAGCATAAGGGGGGTTGAGCAGTTCTTC.

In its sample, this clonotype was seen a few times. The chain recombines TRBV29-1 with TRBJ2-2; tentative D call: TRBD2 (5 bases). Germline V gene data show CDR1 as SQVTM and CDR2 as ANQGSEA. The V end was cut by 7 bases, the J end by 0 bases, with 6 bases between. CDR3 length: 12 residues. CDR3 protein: CSGLTNTGELFF. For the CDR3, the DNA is TGCAGCGGACTAACGAACACCGGGGAGCTGTTTTTT.

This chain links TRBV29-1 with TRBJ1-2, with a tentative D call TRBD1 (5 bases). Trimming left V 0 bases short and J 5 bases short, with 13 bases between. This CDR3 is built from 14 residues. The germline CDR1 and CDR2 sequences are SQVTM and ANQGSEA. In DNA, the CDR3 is TGCAGCGTTGAAGATTTACCCCAGGGTTATGGCTACACCTTC. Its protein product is CSVEDLPQGYGYTF.

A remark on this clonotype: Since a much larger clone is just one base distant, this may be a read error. CDR3 protein: CVSSQLGTGQETQYF. The CDR3 DNA reads TGTGTCAGCAGCCAGCTTGGGACAGGCCAAGAGACCCAGTACTTC. This sequence joins TRBV7-9 and TRBJ2-5; the match to TRBD1 covers 8 bases. Looked up from germline, CDR1 is SEHNR and CDR2 is FQNEAQ (reference sequence). The CDR3 is 15 amino acids. Variable domain in full (rest from reference TRBV7-9 and TRBJ2-5): DTGVSQNPRHKITKRGQNVTFRCDPISEHNRLYWYRQTLGQGPEFLTYFQNEAQLEKSRLLSDRFSAERPKGSFSTLEIQRTEQGDSAMYLCVSSQLGTGQETQYFGPGTRLLVL.

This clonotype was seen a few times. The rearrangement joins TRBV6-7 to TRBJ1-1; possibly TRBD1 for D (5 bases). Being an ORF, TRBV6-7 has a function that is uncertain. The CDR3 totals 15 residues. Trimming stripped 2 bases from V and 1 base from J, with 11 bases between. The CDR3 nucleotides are TGTGCCAGCAGTTACGCGGGACGAAAGAACACTGAAGCTTTCTTT. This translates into CASSYAGRKNTEAFF.

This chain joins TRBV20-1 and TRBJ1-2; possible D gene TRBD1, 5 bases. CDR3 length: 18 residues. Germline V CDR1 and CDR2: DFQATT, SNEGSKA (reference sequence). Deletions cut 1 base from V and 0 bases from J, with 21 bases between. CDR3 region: CSARVSVIGGRSNYGYTF. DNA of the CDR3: TGCAGTGCTAGAGTTTCCGTTATTGGGGGTAGATCTAACTATGGCTACACCTTC.